This T cell receptor beta chain was captured by sequencing in a study of T-cell memory formation after mild COVID-19. The overall study: TCR clusters mostly belonged to single donors.

V was pared by 7 bases and J by 9 bases, with 15 bases between. The CDR3 runs 13 residues. It was 5'RACE with constant-segment primers that produced the TCR alpha and TCR beta cDNA libraries, which carried sample barcodes and UMIs. One entry per CDR3 protein, called by TCRdb with MiXCR from the 5' RACE reads. The sample has 300,000 to 350,000 distinct CDR3 sequences, approximately 19% seen once. This clonotype was observed a few times. The receptor was isolated from a man between 18 and 35 years old who had mild COVID-19 (a few samples of this study predate the infection). Cell type and time point are not known. The rearrangement uses TRBV12-3 or TRBV12-4 and TRBJ2-2, with D perhaps given as TRBD1 or TRBD2 (5 bases each). What was sequenced was PBMCs or a T cell subset sorted from them (not recorded which). CDR3 nucleotide sequence: TGTGCCAGCACCACCTCTGGGGGAAGGGAGCTGTTTTTT. Amino acids: CASTTSGGRELFF.